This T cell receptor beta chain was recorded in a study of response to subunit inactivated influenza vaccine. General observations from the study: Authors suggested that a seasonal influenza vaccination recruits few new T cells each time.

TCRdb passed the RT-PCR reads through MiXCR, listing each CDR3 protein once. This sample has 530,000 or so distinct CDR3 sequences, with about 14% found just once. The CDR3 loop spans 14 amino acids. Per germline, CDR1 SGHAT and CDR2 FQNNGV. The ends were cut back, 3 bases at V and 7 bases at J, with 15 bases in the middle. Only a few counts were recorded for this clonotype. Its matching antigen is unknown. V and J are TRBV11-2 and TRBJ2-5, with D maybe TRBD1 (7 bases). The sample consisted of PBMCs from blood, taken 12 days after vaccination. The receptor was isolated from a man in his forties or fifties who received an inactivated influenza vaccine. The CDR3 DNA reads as TGTGCCAGCAGCTTCTTCGGACAGGAGGGGACCCAGTACTTC. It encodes CASSFFGQEGTQYF.